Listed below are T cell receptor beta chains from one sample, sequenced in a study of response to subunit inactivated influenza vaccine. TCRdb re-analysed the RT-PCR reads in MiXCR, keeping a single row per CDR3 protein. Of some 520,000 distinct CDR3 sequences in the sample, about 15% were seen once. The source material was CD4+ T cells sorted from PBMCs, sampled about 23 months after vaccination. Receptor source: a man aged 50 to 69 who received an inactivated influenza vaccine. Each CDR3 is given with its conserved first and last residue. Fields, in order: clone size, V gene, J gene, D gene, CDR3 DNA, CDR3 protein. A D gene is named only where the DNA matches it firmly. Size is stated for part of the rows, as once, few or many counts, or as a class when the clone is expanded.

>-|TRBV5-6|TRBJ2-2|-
TGTGCCAGCAGCTTGGGCCTAGGGTCCCCCGGGGAGCTGTTTTTT
CASSLGLGSPGELFF
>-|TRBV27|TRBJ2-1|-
TGTGCCAGCAGTTGGGACTTTTTAAGCTCCTACAATGAGCAGTTCTTC
CASSWDFLSSYNEQFF
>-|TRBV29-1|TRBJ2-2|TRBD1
TGCAGCGCCGGACAGGCAAACACCGGGGAGCTGTTTTTT
CSAGQANTGELFF
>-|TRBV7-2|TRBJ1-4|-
TGTGCCAGCAGCTTAGGGGGCATAGGAGAAAAACTGTTTTTT
CASSLGGIGEKLFF
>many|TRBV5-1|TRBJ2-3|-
TGCGCCAGCAGCTCAGCCGGCGGAGATACGCAGTATTTT
CASSSAGGDTQYF
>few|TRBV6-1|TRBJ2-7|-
TGTGCCAGCAGCACGGGACGGGGCTCCTACGAGCAGTACTTC
CASSTGRGSYEQYF
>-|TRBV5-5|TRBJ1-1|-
TGTGCCAGCAGCACCCGGACATCATTAACCGGGACGGGAGCTTTCTTT
CASSTRTSLTGTGAFF
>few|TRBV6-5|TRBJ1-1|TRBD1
TGTGCCAGCAGTTATAGGGACAGGGCGACCGGGGCTGAAGCTTTCTTT
CASSYRDRATGAEAFF
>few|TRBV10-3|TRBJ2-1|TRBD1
TGTGCCATCAGTCCGGGACAGGGTAAGGGAAATGAGCAGTTCTTC
CAISPGQGKGNEQFF
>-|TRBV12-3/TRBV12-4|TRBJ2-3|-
TGTGCCAGCTCCGCGAGGGGGGGGGGCCCAGATACGCAGTATTTT
CASSARGGGPDTQYF
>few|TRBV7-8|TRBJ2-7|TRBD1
TGTGCCAGCAGCCTACAGGGGAGAGTCTACGAGCAGTACTTC
CASSLQGRVYEQYF
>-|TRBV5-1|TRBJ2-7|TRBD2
TGCGCCAGCAGCTTGAATCCTAGCGGGTACGAGCAGTACTTC
CASSLNPSGYEQYF
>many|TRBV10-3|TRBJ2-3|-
TGTGCCATCAGTGTAAGAGCTAGCGGCACAGATACGCAGTATTTT
CAISVRASGTDTQYF
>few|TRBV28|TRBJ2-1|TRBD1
TGTGCCAGCAGGGCCCCCCCGCAGGGGGCCCCCTACAATGAGCAGTTCTTC
CASRAPPQGAPYNEQFF
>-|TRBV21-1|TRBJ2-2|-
TGTGCCAGTACACACAAGGGACGGGGAGAGGACACCGGGGAGCTGTTTTTT
CASTHKGRGEDTGELFF
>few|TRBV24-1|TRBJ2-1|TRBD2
TGTGCCACCAGTGATACGGGACTAGTCGCGGCCTGGCCTAATCGCGATGAGCAGTTCTTC
CATSDTGLVAAWPNRDEQFF
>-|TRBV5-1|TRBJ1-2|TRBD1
TGCGCCAGCAGCTTGGCCGCATCGGGACAGGGGATAGATGGCTACACCTTC
CASSLAASGQGIDGYTF
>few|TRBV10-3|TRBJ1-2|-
TGTGCCATCAGCCGGTCGGGTAATGGCTACACCTTC
CAISRSGNGYTF
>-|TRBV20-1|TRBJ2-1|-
TGCAGTGCAGTGCCGGGACTCACGGGAGAGGAGCAGTTCTTC
CSAVPGLTGEEQFF
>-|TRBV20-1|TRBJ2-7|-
TGCAGTGCCCTAAGTCGGGACAACTCCTACGAGCAGTACTTC
CSALSRDNSYEQYF
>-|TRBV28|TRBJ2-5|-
TGTGCCAGCAGTTTATCTCTGCCCCCTGGGACCCAGTACTTC
CASSLSLPPGTQYF
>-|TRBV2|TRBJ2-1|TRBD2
TGTGCCAGCATAGGACTAGGTGCCCGTTCCTACAATGAGCAGTTCTTC
CASIGLGARSYNEQFF
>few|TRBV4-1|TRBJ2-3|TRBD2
TGCGCCAGCAGTCCCTGGACTAGCGGGGGTTCCCCTAGCACAGATACGCAGTATTTT
CASSPWTSGGSPSTDTQYF
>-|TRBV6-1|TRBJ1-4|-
TGTGCCAGCAGGCCCCCCCTGCAGGGAGTAGGTGAAAAACTGTTTTTT
CASRPPLQGVGEKLFF
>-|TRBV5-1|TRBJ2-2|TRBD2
TGCGCCAGCAGCTTGGGTATTAGCGGGGGCCCGAACACCGGGGAGCTGTTTTTT
CASSLGISGGPNTGELFF
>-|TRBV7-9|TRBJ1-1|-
TGTGCCAGCAGCCGTGACCCGAACACTGAAGCTTTCTTT
CASSRDPNTEAFF
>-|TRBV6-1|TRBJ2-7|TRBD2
TGTGCCAGCAGTGAACTAGCGGGACCCTACGAGCAGTACTTC
CASSELAGPYEQYF
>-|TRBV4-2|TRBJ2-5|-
TGTGCCAGCAGCCAAGATGTCGCTGGTGAGACCCAGTACTTC
CASSQDVAGETQYF
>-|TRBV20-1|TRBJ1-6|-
TGCAGTGCTAGAGATGGGAGGGGAGGCAATTCACCCCTCCACTTT
CSARDGRGGNSPLHF
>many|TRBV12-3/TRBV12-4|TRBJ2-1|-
TGTGCCAGCAGTTTATGGGGCGATGAGCAGTTCTTC
CASSLWGDEQFF
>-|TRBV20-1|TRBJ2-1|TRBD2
TGCAGTGCCCGACCGGGACTAGCGGTCGGGAATGAGCAGTTCTTC
CSARPGLAVGNEQFF
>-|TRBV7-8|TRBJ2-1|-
TGTGCCAGCAGCTTAGCCCCTCGCGGTGGCTCCTACAATGAGCAGTTCTTC
CASSLAPRGGSYNEQFF
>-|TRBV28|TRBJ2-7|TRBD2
TGTGCCAGCAGTTTATCAGGGACTAGCGTGGTCGAGCAGTACTTC
CASSLSGTSVVEQYF
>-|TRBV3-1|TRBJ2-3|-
TGTGCCAGCAGCCAAGGGGGTGTTTTCGGGGATACGCAGTATTTT
CASSQGGVFGDTQYF
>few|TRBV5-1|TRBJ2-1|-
TGCGCCAGCAGCTTGGAGGCTAGCTTAAGCTCCTACAATGAGCAGTTCTTC
CASSLEASLSSYNEQFF
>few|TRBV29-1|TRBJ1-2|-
TGCAGCGCCCTAGGGGGGAATGGCTACACCTTC
CSALGGNGYTF
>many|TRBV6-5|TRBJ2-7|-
TGTGCCAGCAGTTACTCGAGGGACGGAGGTTCCTACGAGCAGTACTTC
CASSYSRDGGSYEQYF
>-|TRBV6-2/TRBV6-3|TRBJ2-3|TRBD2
TGTGCCAGCAGACCGCTAGCGGGAGGGCGTGTAACGACAGATACGCAGTATTTT
CASRPLAGGRVTTDTQYF
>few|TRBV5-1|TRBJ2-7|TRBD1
TGCGCCAGCAGCGTACGACAGGGTACGGCCGAGCAGTACTTC
CASSVRQGTAEQYF
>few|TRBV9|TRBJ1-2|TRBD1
TGTGCCAGCAGCGTGGGACAGGGATACTATGGCTACACCTTC
CASSVGQGYYGYTF
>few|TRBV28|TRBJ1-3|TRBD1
TGTGCCACCTCCATGGGACAGGCGCCCCGCACCATATATTTT
CATSMGQAPRTIYF
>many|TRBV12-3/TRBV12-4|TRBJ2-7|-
TGTGCCAGCAGTAGTAACCGGGGTAGACCTACGGAGCAGTACTTC
CASSSNRGRPTEQYF
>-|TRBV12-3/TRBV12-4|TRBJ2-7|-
TGTGCCAGCAGTTTTAAGGGAGTAGCCTACGAGCAGTACTTC
CASSFKGVAYEQYF
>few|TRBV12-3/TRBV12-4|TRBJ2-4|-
TGTGCCAGCAGCGAAGGGGGAGGGGGCAAAAACATTCAGTACTTC
CASSEGGGGKNIQYF
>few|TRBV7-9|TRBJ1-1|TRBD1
TGTGCCAGCAGCCGACAGGGGGTGAACACTGAAGCTTTCTTT
CASSRQGVNTEAFF
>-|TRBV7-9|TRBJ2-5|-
TGTGCCAGCAGCTCACCCAATCAAGCCCAAGAGACCCAGTACTTC
CASSSPNQAQETQYF
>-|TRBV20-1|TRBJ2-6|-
TGCAGTGCTAGATCAGGGGGGAGTTGGTCTGGGGCCAACGTCCTGACTTTC
CSARSGGSWSGANVLTF
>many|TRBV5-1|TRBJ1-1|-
TGCGCCAGCAGCGCACAACAGGGAGTGAACACTGAAGCTTTCTTT
CASSAQQGVNTEAFF
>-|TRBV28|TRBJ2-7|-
TGTGCCAGCAGTTTATTGGTCCTCCAAGGGTCGGACTGGAAGGGGCACGAGCAGTACTTC
CASSLLVLQGSDWKGHEQYF
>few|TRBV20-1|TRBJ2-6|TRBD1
TGCAGTGCTAGTCGGGGACAGGTACTCACTGGGGCCAACGTCCTGACTTTC
CSASRGQVLTGANVLTF
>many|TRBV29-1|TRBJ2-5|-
TGCAGCGCCGCCGTGGTAGAGACCCAGTACTTC
CSAAVVETQYF
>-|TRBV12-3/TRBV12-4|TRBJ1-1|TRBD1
TGTGCCAGCAGTATGGGACAGGGTAGTATAAAAGCTTTCTTT
CASSMGQGSIKAFF
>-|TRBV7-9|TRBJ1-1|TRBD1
TGTGCCAGCAGCCCGGGACAGGTCATGAACACTGAAGCTTTCTTT
CASSPGQVMNTEAFF
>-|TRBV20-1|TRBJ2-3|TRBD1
TGCAGTGCCCCTTGGACAGGGGGCACAGATACGCAGTATTTT
CSAPWTGGTDTQYF
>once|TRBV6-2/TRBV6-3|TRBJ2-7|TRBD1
TGTGCCAGCAGTCCCGTTTCAGGGGGCTTGATGTACGAGCAGTACTTC
CASSPVSGGLMYEQYF
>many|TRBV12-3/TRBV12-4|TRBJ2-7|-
TGTGCCAGCAGTGTCAGTTCCGACTACGAGCAGTACTTC
CASSVSSDYEQYF
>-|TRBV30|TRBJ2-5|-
TGTGCCTGGAGTGTAGTCGGAGAGACCCAGTACTTC
CAWSVVGETQYF
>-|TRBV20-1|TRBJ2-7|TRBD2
TGCAGTGCTAGCACCACTAGCGGGAACGCCTACGAGCAGTACTTC
CSASTTSGNAYEQYF
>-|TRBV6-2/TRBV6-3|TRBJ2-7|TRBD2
TGTGCCAGCGGAATGACTAGCGGGAGGTACGAGCAGTACTTC
CASGMTSGRYEQYF